The 30 T cell receptor beta chains in this list originate from one sample, sequenced in a study of PD-1 blockade in classical Hodgkin lymphoma. Data came from immunoSEQ multiplex PCR; TCRdb stores just in-frame clones and leaves some out. This table has 30,000 or so clones, less than 90% appearing once. Patients all relapsed after autologous stem cell transplantation, and there was variation in brentuximab vedotin exposure. CD4+ T cells were purified from thawed PBMCs by magnetic negative selection. The material sequenced was CD4+ T cells from blood, taken at baseline. Every receptor here comes from a human donor with classical Hodgkin lymphoma.

V usage is TRBV7-2 and J usage is TRBJ2-2; the D gene is possibly TRBD2 (5 bases). Per germline, CDR1 SGHTA and CDR2 FQGNSA. Trimming removed 2 bases at V and 3 bases at J, with 10 bases between. The CDR3 is 15 residues long. The CDR3 spells CASSLRGRDTGELFF. Written as DNA, the CDR3 is TGTGCCAGCAGCTTACGGGGAAGGGACACCGGGGAGCTGTTTTTT.

The V gene is TRBV25-1, the J gene TRBJ2-7; TRBD1 is a possible D gene (5 bases). CDR1 is MGHDK and CDR2 is SYGVNS in the germline V gene. The germline V and J ends were trimmed by 1 base and 2 bases, with 9 bases remaining between them. This CDR3 has 14 residues. The DNA of the CDR3 is TGTGCCAGCAGTGAATTAGACAGCACCTACGAGCAGTACTTC. Its translation is CASSELDSTYEQYF.

This rearrangement joins TRBV2 to TRBJ1-2; D not resolved. V was cut by 8 bases and J by 4 bases, with 14 bases left in between. This CDR3 region has 13 residues. The V gene's germline CDR1 is SNHLY and CDR2 FYNNEI. The CDR3 sequence: CASRLSPGYGYTF. The CDR3, as DNA: TGTGCCAGCCGCTTGTCTCCTGGCTATGGCTACACCTTC.

V gene TRBV10-2 combines with J gene TRBJ2-5; D may match TRBD1 or TRBD2 (6 bases each). The CDR3 consists of 14 residues. Germline lookup yields CDR1 WSHSY and CDR2 SAAADI. V was shortened by 7 bases and J by 5 bases, with 17 bases between the two germline ends. CDR3 residues: CASKGGEGLETQYF. The DNA of the CDR3 is TGCGCCAGCAAGGGGGGCGAGGGGCTGGAGACCCAGTACTTC.

This chain connects TRBV6-1 to TRBJ1-6; 8 bases map to TRBD1. V lost 8 bases to trimming and J lost 6 bases; unmatched junction nucleotides: 9. CDR1 is MNHNS, CDR2 SASEGT, per germline. This CDR3 is built from 15 residues. As DNA, the CDR3 is TGTGCCAGCGCCCGGACAGGGCTGACTAATTCACCCCTCCACTTT. It encodes CASARTGLTNSPLHF.

The chain employs TRBV9 and TRBJ2-7; D not resolved. CDR1 and CDR2 from the germline V gene are SGDLS and YYNGEE. The CDR3 covers 16 residues. The V and J ends lost 4 bases and 5 bases respectively, with 22 bases between them. DNA of the CDR3: TGTGCCAGCAGCACCTGGGTCGAGGCACCTCAAAACGAGCAGTACTTC. Translated: CASSTWVEAPQNEQYF.

The rearrangement joins TRBV11-2 to TRBJ2-1; either TRBD1 or TRBD2 may supply D (6 bases each). The CDR3 consists of 15 residues. The ends were cut back, 5 bases at V and 5 bases at J, with 16 bases in the middle. Germline loops: CDR1 SGHAT, CDR2 FQNNGV. The CDR3 protein is CASSHRDKRDNEQFF. The CDR3 region has the DNA TGTGCCAGCAGCCACAGGGATAAGCGGGACAATGAGCAGTTCTTC. The variable domain in full, completed from reference TRBV11-2 and TRBJ2-1, reads EAGVAQSPRYKIIEKRQSVAFWCNPISGHATLYWYQQILGQGPKLLIQFQNNGVVDDSQLPKDRFSAERLKGVDSTLKIQPAKLEDSAVYLCASSHRDKRDNEQFFGPGTRLTVL.

The J gene is TRBJ1-1, the V gene TRBV10-1; maybe TRBD1 (5 bases). Trimming removed 0 bases from V and 9 bases from J, with 11 bases in between. The germline gives CDR1 WNHNN, CDR2 SYGVQD (reference sequence). The CDR3 contains 13 residues. The CDR3 DNA sequence: TGCGCCAGCAGTGAGTCTGGGACTAATCAAGCTTTCTTT. Protein product: CASSESGTNQAFF.

V usage is TRBV7-9 and J usage is TRBJ2-3, with D hard to call. This CDR3 comprises 13 residues. Trimming took off 0 bases at V and 6 bases at J, with 7 bases between the two ends. Germline CDR1 reads SEHNR; CDR2 reads FQNEAQ (reference sequence). The CDR3 nucleotides read TGTGCCAGCAGCTTAGCGAAAGGGGATACGCAGTATTTT. Amino acid sequence: CASSLAKGDTQYF.

The chain joins TRBV7-9 to TRBJ2-7; 9 positions agree with TRBD1. V dropped 5 bases and J dropped 0; count of bases not matched to a gene: 8. This CDR3 is 16 amino acids long. From germline, CDR1 is SEHNR and CDR2 FQNEAQ (reference sequence). Written as DNA, the CDR3 is TGTGCCAGCAGCCCAAGCCCGGGACAGGGCTCCTACGAGCAGTACTTC. Translation gives CASSPSPGQGSYEQYF.

The chain combines TRBV5-1 with TRBJ2-1; the D gene is possibly TRBD1 (6 bases). Trimming took off 4 bases at V and 6 bases at J, with 17 bases between the two ends. The germline gives CDR1 SGHRS, CDR2 YFSETQ. This CDR3 has 15 amino acids. CDR3 loop: CASSPGHAGGNEQFF. The CDR3 bases are TGCGCCAGCAGCCCGGGACACGCCGGTGGCAATGAGCAGTTCTTC.

This rearrangement joins TRBV2 to TRBJ2-7; 7 bases align to TRBD2. V gave up 4 bases and J gave up 7 bases; unmatched junction bases: 7. Germline V gene lookup returns CDR1 SNHLY and CDR2 FYNNEI. The CDR3 runs 13 residues. Here the CDR3 DNA reads TGTGCCAGCAGTGTCCGACTAGCAGGAGAGCAGTACTTC. It encodes CASSVRLAGEQYF.

J is TRBJ2-6 and V is TRBV2; tentative D call: TRBD1 (6 bases). The V end lost 10 bases, the J end lost 0 bases, and 19 bases lay between the germline ends. CDR1 SNHLY and CDR2 FYNNEI come from the germline V gene. This CDR3 comprises 17 residues. DNA of the CDR3: TGTGCCACTCCCCGGGGCCTGGGGGCCTCTGGGGCCAACGTCCTGACTTTC. Protein: CATPRGLGASGANVLTF.

This chain connects TRBV7-2 to TRBJ2-3; the match to TRBD2 covers 15 bases. Germline V CDR1 and CDR2: SGHTA, FQGNSA. The CDR3 runs 18 residues. The V segment lost 6 bases and the J segment 4 bases; nucleotides outside the gene matches: 11. The CDR3 DNA is TGTGCCAGCAGTTCCGGACTAGCGGGAGGGCATGGCTCAGATACGCAGTATTTT. Translation gives CASSSGLAGGHGSDTQYF.

V gene TRBV2 combines with J gene TRBJ2-5, with no clear D. V gave up 5 bases and J gave up 1 base, with 11 bases separating them. Germline V gives CDR1 SNHLY, CDR2 FYNNEI. CDR3 size: 14 residues. The CDR3 DNA reads as TGTGCCAGCAGTCGGCAGTGGGGCCAAGAGACCCAGTACTTC. Residues: CASSRQWGQETQYF.

This clone was seen only once. This chain connects TRBV7-8 to TRBJ2-2; no clear D. CDR1 and CDR2 (germline): SGHVS, FQNEAQ. V lost 1 base to trimming and J lost 6 bases, with 3 bases between them. This CDR3 contains 12 residues. CDR3 DNA: TGTGCCAGCAGCTTAGGGGCCGGGGAGCTGTTTTTT. It translates to CASSLGAGELFF.

V gene TRBV28 combines with J gene TRBJ1-2, with D perhaps TRBD1 (5 bases). Trimming pared 2 bases from V and 4 bases from J, leaving 8 bases between. Germline CDR1 and CDR2: MDHEN and SYDVKM. The CDR3 spans 13 residues. The CDR3 DNA sequence: TGTGCCAGCAGTTTAGGAAGGGGCTATGGCTACACCTTC. This gives the protein CASSLGRGYGYTF.

This clone was observed a single time. The CDR3 coding sequence is TGTGCCAGCAGTTGGACAGGGACAGCGGGAGAGACCTACGAGCAGTACTTC. It specifies CASSWTGTAGETYEQYF. The chain has TRBV27 and TRBJ2-7, with D perhaps assigned TRBD1 or TRBD2 (8 bases each). CDR3 length: 17 amino acids. Germline CDR1 is MNHEY and CDR2 is SMNVEV (reference sequence). Trimming pared 4 bases from V and 2 bases from J, leaving 21 bases between.

This rearrangement joins TRBV5-1 to TRBJ2-2; a possible D gene is TRBD1 (7 bases). CDR3 size: 15 residues. CDR1 and CDR2 (germline): SGHRS, YFSETQ. V lost 0 bases to trimming and J lost 6 bases, with 12 bases between them. CDR3 loop: CASSLADREAGELFF. DNA of the CDR3: TGCGCCAGCAGCTTGGCTGACAGGGAGGCCGGGGAGCTGTTTTTT.

The V and J genes are TRBV7-9 and TRBJ1-3, with TRBD1 as a possible D gene (6 bases). Germline assignment: CDR1 SEHNR and CDR2 FQNEAQ (reference sequence). V was cut by 5 bases and J by 0 bases, with 14 bases left in between. The CDR3 totals 16 residues. The DNA of the CDR3 is TGTGCCAGCAGCCACGGGACAACCTCCTCTGGAAACACCATATATTTT. This codes for CASSHGTTSSGNTIYF.

The V and J genes are TRBV10-3 and TRBJ1-5; no reliable D call. This CDR3 region has 13 residues. From germline, CDR1 is ENHRY and CDR2 SYGVKD. Between the trimmed V and J ends, which lost 7 bases and 0 bases, there was a span of 7 bases. The CDR3 region is CAINQLSNQPQHF. CDR3 in DNA: TGTGCCATCAACCAGCTTAGCAATCAGCCCCAGCATTTT.

The rearrangement uses TRBV20-1 and TRBJ2-1; D gene unclear. The CDR3 loop spans 10 amino acids. CDR1 and CDR2 (germline): DFQATT, SNEGSKA (reference sequence). The V end lost 6 bases, the J end lost 10 bases, and 10 bases lay between the germline ends. The CDR3 DNA is TGCAGTGCCGTTAGATACGAGCAGTTCTTC. It codes for CSAVRYEQFF.

This clone appeared once. J is TRBJ1-1 and V is TRBV20-1; D perhaps matches TRBD1 (5 bases). This CDR3 comprises 11 residues. Trimming removed 6 bases from V and 10 bases from J, with 15 bases in between. Germline CDR1 is DFQATT and CDR2 is SNEGSKA (reference sequence). The chain's CDR3 is CSATTGNGAFF. In DNA, the CDR3 is TGCAGTGCAACTACAGGAAATGGAGCTTTCTTT.

The V call is TRBV11-2, the J call TRBJ2-3, with D possibly TRBD1 on 5 matching bases. Germline lookup yields CDR1 SGHAT and CDR2 FQNNGV. The CDR3 contains 11 residues. Trimming took 3 bases from V and 10 from J, leaving 8 bases between them. CDR3 sequence: CASSFRAPQYF. CDR3 DNA: TGTGCCAGCAGCTTCAGGGCGCCGCAGTATTTT.

This chain joins TRBV6-1 and TRBJ1-1; D unresolved. Germline V gives CDR1 MNHNS, CDR2 SASEGT. CDR3 length equals 14 residues. The ends were cut back, 6 bases at V and 1 base at J, with 12 bases in the middle. CDR3 in amino acids: CASRGLLENTEAFF. CDR3 sequence (DNA): TGTGCCAGCAGGGGGTTATTGGAGAACACTGAAGCTTTCTTT.

J is TRBJ2-1 and V is TRBV11-3; TRBD2 matches 7 bases. CDR1 and CDR2 (germline): SGHNT, YENEEA. The V gene end was trimmed by 6 bases and the J gene end by 0 bases; junction bases not matched to a gene: 5. This CDR3 region has 15 residues. CDR3 DNA sequence: TGTGCCAGCAGTCAAAGCGGGAACTCCTACAATGAGCAGTTCTTC. Its translation: CASSQSGNSYNEQFF.

The rearrangement uses TRBV19 and TRBJ2-7; unclear D gene. This CDR3 has 15 amino acids. CDR1 and CDR2 (germline): LNHDA, SQIVND (reference sequence). The germline V and J ends were trimmed by 4 bases and 0 bases, with 13 bases remaining between them. The CDR3 is CASSNGNPSSYEQYF. The CDR3 nucleotides are TGTGCCAGTAGTAATGGAAACCCGAGCTCCTACGAGCAGTACTTC.

V usage is TRBV7-9 and J usage is TRBJ1-6; D is possibly TRBD1 (5 bases). Germline V lookup: CDR1 SEHNR, CDR2 FQNEAQ (reference sequence). CDR3 length: 17 residues. Trimming removed 2 bases at V and 8 bases at J, with 19 bases between. CDR3 DNA sequence: TGTGCCAGCAGCTTATCCAGCTGGGGCAGCCCCGATTCACCCCTCCACTTT. It translates to CASSLSSWGSPDSPLHF.

The rearrangement links TRBV5-1 to TRBJ2-7; 9 nucleotides agree with TRBD1. In germline, CDR1 is SGHRS, CDR2 YFSETQ. There are 15 residues in the CDR3. V was pared by 6 bases and J by 3 bases, with 10 bases of the junction left unmatched. CDR3 residues: CASIQDVGQGYEQYF. The CDR3 bases are TGCGCCAGCATTCAAGATGTGGGACAGGGCTACGAGCAGTACTTC.

The chain joins TRBV19 to TRBJ2-1; a weak D match, TRBD2 (6 bases). The germline V gene has CDR1 LNHDA and CDR2 SQIVND (reference sequence). CDR3 size: 14 residues. V was clipped by 6 bases and J by 2 bases, with 11 bases between them. CDR3 amino acids: CASREGRTYNEQFF. The DNA for the CDR3 is TGTGCCAGTAGGGAGGGCCGAACCTACAATGAGCAGTTCTTC.